The sequence of this T cell receptor beta chain was determined in a study of blood T cell repertoires in COVID-19. Study context: There were acute and convalescent COVID-19 samples, and they came from the United States, Italy and Spain. From T cells, B-cell-depleted T cells, or PBMCs came the material, which was cDNA or gDNA.

The CDR3 is 17 residues long. With V trimmed by 4 bases and J by 5 bases, 10 bases remained unmatched. Germline V CDR1 and CDR2: ENHRY, SYGVKD. Authors' processing steps: Reference gene primer amplification gave nucleated cell count estimates. Measured with immunoSEQ multiplex PCR; TCRdb has only the in-frame clones, and not every one. V and J calls and clone size come straight from that table; D and trimming were deduced from the DNA. The table lists roughly 250,000 clones, around four fifths of them singletons, with roughly 6.4% in the top ten. The receptor was derived from a woman between 55 and 75 years old with active or convalescent COVID-19. The chain links TRBV10-3 to TRBJ2-1; 11 nucleotides match TRBD2. The specimen was peripheral blood. CDR3 nucleotides: TGTGCCATCAGTGCCGTCGGGGGTAGCGGGAGGGACAATGAGCAGTTCTTC. It specifies CAISAVGGSGRDNEQFF.